This TCR beta chain is drawn from a study of early T cells in non-severe SARS-CoV-2 infection. Overall study: Sequencing input comprised bulk RNA from unsorted whole blood; chain pairing was not available.

MiXCR was run by TCRdb on the 5' RACE reads, yielding one entry per CDR3 protein. The data hold 40,000 to 55,000 distinct CDR3 sequences, with around 13% observed a single time. This clonotype was counted ten times or more. Its antigen is undetermined. Whole-study results and caveats: The matching step, a VDJdb search, favored anti-spike CD8 responses and missed private and CD4 specificities.

Germline CDR1 and CDR2: KGHDR and SFDVKD. The CDR3 is 13 residues long. V lost 7 bases and J lost 2, with 9 bases in between. Sequenced sample: whole blood. This sequence was found in an adult who was a healthcare worker with PCR-confirmed SARS-CoV-2 infection or an uninfected control (not recorded which). This sequence joins TRBV24-1 and TRBJ2-3, with a tentative D call TRBD1 (5 bases). The CDR3 sequence: CATSQGSTDTQYF. DNA for the CDR3: TGTGCCACCAGCCAGGGTTCCACAGATACGCAGTATTTT.